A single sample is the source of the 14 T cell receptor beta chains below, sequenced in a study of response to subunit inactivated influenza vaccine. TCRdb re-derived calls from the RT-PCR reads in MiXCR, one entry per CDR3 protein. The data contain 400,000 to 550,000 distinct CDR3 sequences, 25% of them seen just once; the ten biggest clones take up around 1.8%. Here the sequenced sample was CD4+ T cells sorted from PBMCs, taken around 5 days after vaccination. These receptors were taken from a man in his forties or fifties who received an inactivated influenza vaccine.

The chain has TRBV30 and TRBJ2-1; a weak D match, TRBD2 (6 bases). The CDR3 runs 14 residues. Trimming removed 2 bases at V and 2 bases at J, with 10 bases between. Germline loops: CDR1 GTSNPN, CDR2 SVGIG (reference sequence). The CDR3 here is CAWSQTRPYNEQFF. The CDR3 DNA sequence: TGTGCCTGGAGTCAGACTAGACCCTACAATGAGCAGTTCTTC. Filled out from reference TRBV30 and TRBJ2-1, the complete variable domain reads SQTIHQWPATLVQPVGSPLSLECTVEGTSNPNLYWYRQAAGRGLQLLFYSVGIGQISSEVPQNLSASRPQDRQFILSSKKLLLSDSGFYLCAWSQTRPYNEQFFGPGTRLTVL.

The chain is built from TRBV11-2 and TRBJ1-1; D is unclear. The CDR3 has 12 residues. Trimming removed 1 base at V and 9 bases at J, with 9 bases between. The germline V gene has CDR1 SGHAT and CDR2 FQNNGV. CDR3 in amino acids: CASSLGVSKAFF. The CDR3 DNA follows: TGTGCCAGCAGCTTAGGGGTCAGCAAAGCTTTCTTT. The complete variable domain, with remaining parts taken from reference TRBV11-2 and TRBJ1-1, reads EAGVAQSPRYKIIEKRQSVAFWCNPISGHATLYWYQQILGQGPKLLIQFQNNGVVDDSQLPKDRFSAERLKGVDSTLKIQPAKLEDSAVYLCASSLGVSKAFFGQGTRLTVV.

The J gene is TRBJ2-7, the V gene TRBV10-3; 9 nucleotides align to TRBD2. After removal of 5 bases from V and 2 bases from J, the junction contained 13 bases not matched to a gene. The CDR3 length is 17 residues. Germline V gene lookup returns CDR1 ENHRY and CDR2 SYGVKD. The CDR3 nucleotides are TGTGCCATCAGTCCCACCGCTACTAGCGGGTCTACCTACGAGCAGTACTTC. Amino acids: CAISPTATSGSTYEQYF.

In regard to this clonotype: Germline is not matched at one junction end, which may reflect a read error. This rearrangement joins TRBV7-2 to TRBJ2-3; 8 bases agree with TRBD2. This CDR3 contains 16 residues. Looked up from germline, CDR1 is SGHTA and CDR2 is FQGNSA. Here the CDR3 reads CASSRRRGGRADKQYF. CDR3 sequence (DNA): TGTGCCAGCAGCCGCCGACGCGGGGGGAGGGCAGATAAGCAGTATTTT.

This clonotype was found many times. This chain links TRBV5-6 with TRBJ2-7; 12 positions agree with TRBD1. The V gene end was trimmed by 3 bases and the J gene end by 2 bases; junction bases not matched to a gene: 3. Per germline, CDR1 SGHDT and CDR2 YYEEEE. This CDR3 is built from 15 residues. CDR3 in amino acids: CASSSRDRGPYEQYF. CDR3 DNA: TGTGCCAGCAGCTCCCGGGACAGGGGGCCCTACGAGCAGTACTTC.

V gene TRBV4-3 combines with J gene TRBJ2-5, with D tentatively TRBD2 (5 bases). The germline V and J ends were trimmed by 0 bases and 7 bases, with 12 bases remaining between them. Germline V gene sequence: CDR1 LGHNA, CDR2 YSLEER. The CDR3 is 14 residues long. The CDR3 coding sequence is TGCGCCAGCAGCCAAGAGAGTTACGCGGGGACCCAGTACTTC. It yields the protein CASSQESYAGTQYF.

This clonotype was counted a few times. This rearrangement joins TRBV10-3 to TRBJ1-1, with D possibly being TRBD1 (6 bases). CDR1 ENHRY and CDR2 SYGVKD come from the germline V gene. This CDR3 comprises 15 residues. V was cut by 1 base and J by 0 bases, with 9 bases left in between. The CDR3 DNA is TGTGCCATCAGTGAGTGGGGGACATTGAACACTGAAGCTTTCTTT. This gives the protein CAISEWGTLNTEAFF.

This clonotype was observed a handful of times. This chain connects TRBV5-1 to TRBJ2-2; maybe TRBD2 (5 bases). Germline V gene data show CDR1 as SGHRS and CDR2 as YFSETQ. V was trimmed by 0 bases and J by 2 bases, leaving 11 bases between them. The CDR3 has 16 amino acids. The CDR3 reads CASSLGPSSNTGELFF. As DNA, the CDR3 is TGCGCCAGCAGCTTGGGCCCTAGCTCCAACACCGGGGAGCTGTTTTTT. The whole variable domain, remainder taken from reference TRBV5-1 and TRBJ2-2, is KAGVTQTPRYLIKTRGQQVTLSCSPISGHRSVSWYQQTPGQGLQFLFEYFSETQRNKGNFPGRFSGRQFSNSRSEMNVSTLELGDSALYLCASSLGPSSNTGELFFGEGSRLTVL.

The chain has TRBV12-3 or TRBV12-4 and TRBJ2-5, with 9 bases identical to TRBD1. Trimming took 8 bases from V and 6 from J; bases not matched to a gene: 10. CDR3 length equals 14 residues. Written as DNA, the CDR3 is TGTGCCAGCCGCGACAGGACAGGGGAGCAGACCCAGTACTTC. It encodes CASRDRTGEQTQYF.

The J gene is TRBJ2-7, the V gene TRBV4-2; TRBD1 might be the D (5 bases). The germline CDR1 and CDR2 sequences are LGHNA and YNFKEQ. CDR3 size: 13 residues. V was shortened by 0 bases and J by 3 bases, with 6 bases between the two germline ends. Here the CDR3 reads CASSQEGRYEQYF. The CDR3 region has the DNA TGTGCCAGCAGCCAAGAGGGGCGCTACGAGCAGTACTTC.

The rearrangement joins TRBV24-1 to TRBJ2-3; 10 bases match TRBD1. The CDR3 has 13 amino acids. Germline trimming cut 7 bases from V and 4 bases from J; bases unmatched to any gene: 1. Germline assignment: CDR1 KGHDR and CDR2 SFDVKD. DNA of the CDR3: TGTGCCACCAGCGGACAGGGGGCAGATACGCAGTATTTT. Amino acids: CATSGQGADTQYF.

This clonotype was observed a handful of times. The CDR3 region is CASSGPGQGAYGYTF. In nucleotides, the CDR3 is TGTGCCAGCAGTGGACCGGGACAGGGGGCGTATGGCTACACCTTC. The chain links TRBV12-3 or TRBV12-4 to TRBJ1-2, with 12 bases fitting TRBD1. The CDR3 totals 15 residues. Losses at the gene ends were 5 bases for V and 5 bases for J; bases not matched to a gene: 6.

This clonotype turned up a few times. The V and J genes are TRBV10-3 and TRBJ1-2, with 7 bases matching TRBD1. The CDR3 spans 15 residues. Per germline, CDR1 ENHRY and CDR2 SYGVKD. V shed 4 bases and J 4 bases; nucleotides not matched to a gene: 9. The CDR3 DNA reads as TGTGCCATCAGTGCAGTACCTGGGACAGTCTATGGCTACACCTTC. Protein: CAISAVPGTVYGYTF.

The CDR3 DNA follows: TGCGCCAGCAGCCAAGATGGTAGCGGGAAGGGGATAGGTGAGCAGTTCTTC. This sequence encodes CASSQDGSGKGIGEQFF. The chain recombines TRBV4-1 with TRBJ2-1, with 8 bases matching TRBD2. The V gene end was trimmed by 0 bases and the J gene end by 9 bases; junction bases not matched to a gene: 13. CDR3 length: 17 amino acids. Germline values: CDR1 MGHRA, CDR2 YSYEKL.